The sequence of this T cell receptor (beta chain) was determined in a study of blood T cell repertoires in COVID-19. V lost 6 bases and J lost 7; bases outside the gene matches: 12. This CDR3 has 15 amino acids. CDR1 is SNHLY, CDR2 FYNNEI, per germline. Libraries were prepared by immunoSEQ multiplex PCR; TCRdb keeps only in-frame clonotypes and omits some of them. The table records about 80,000 clones, roughly 76% of them present only once. The gene calls are TRBV2 and TRBJ1-5; the match to TRBD1 covers 7 bases. The receptor comes from a man in his sixties or seventies with active or convalescent COVID-19. Sequencing was performed on peripheral blood. CDR3 coding DNA: TGTGCCAGCAGCCTTGACAGGGTGATTGGGCAGCCCCAGCATTTT. It codes for CASSLDRVIGQPQHF.